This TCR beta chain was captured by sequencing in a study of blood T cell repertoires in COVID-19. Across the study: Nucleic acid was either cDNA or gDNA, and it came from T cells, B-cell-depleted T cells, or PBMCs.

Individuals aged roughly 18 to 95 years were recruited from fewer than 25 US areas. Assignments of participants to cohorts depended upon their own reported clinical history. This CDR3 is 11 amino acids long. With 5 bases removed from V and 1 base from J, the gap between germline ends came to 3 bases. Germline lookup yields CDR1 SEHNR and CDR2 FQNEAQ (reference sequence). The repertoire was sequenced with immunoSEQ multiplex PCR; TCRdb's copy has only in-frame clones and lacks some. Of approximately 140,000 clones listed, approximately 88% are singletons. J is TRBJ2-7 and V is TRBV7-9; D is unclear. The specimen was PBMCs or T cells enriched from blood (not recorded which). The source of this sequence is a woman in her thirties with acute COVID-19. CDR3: CASSPSYEQYF. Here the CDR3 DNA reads TGTGCCAGCAGCCCGTCCTACGAGCAGTACTTC. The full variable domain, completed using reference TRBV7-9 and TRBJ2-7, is DTGVSQNPRHKITKRGQNVTFRCDPISEHNRLYWYRQTLGQGPEFLTYFQNEAQLEKSRLLSDRFSAERPKGSFSTLEIQRTEQGDSAMYLCASSPSYEQYFGPGTRLTVT.